This T cell receptor (beta chain) was captured by sequencing in a study of T cell responses to AZD1222 COVID-19 vaccine. Overall study findings and caveats: Spike-specific TCR depth and breadth grew after two AZD1222 doses.

The table came from immunoSEQ multiplex PCR; TCRdb's copy has only in-frame clones and leaves some out. The table shows some 120,000 clones, with more than 75% occurring only once. As regards this clone: Its antigen is not known.

Trimming cost V 5 bases and J 5 bases; bases outside gene matches: 8. The CDR3 has 14 amino acids. Germline V lookup: CDR1 MDHEN, CDR2 SYDVKM. The clonotype originates from an adult in good health. This chain uses TRBV28 with TRBJ2-5, with TRBD2 matching over 7 bases. The input for sequencing was peripheral blood, taken on day 0 of AZD1222 vaccination. In DNA form, the CDR3 reads TGTGCCAGCAGTAGCAGCGGGACCGGCGAGACCCAGTACTTC. Translation: CASSSSGTGETQYF.